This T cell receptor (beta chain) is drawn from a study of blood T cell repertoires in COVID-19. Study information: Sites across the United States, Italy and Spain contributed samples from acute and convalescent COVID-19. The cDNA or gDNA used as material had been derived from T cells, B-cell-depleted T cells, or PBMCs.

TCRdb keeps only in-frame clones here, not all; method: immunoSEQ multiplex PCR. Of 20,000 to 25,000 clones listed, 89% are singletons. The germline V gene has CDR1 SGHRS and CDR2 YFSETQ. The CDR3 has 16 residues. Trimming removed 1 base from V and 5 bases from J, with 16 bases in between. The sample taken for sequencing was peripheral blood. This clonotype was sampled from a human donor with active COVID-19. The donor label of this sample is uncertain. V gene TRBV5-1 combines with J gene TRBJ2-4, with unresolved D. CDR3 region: CASSLSMLAGENIQYF. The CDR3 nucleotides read TGCGCCAGCAGCTTGAGTATGTTGGCTGGAGAAAACATTCAGTACTTC.